The next 22 T cell receptor beta chains were all read from a single sample in a study of CD8 T cells in Susac syndrome. The authors reverse transcribed roughly 0.5 to 1 ug RNA with random hexamers. TCRdb processed the immunoSEQ multiplex PCR reads anew with MiXCR; each CDR3 protein has one entry. The sample consists of some 200,000 distinct CDR3 sequences, just under 95% of them appearing once. Sequencing was done on a sample of CD8+ T cells from PBMCs. The receptor source for this set is a human donor with Susac syndrome.

The chain is built from TRBV16 and TRBJ1-1; 7 bases are a match to TRBD1. The CDR3 has 17 amino acids. CDR1 is KGHSY and CDR2 is FQNENV in the germline V gene. V trimming: 2 bases; J trimming: 2 bases; junction bases outside the gene matches: 11. The CDR3: CASSQTLRQGRNTEAFF. The CDR3 DNA follows: TGTGCCAGCAGCCAAACCCTCAGACAGGGCCGAAACACTGAAGCTTTCTTT.

This clonotype came up once. The chain has TRBV12-3 or TRBV12-4 and TRBJ1-4; 7 nucleotides agree with TRBD1. The CDR3 covers 14 residues. Trimming removed 1 base from V and 9 bases from J; junction bases left unmatched: 5. CDR3 sequence reads: CASSLEGGGKKLFF. CDR3 DNA sequence: TGTGCCAGCAGTTTAGAAGGAGGGGGCAAAAAACTGTTTTTT.

In its sample, this clonotype was seen a few times. This chain links TRBV29-1 with TRBJ2-7; D is ambiguous. The CDR3 is 12 residues long. CDR1 and CDR2 from the germline V gene are SQVTM and ANQGSEA. Trimming took 5 bases from V and 0 from J, leaving 8 bases between them. CDR3 amino acids: CSVSVSSYEQYF. CDR3 nucleotide sequence: TGCAGCGTTTCCGTGAGCTCCTACGAGCAGTACTTC.

The rearrangement links TRBV9 to TRBJ1-3, with TRBD1 identical over 7 bases. Germline V CDR1 and CDR2: SGDLS, YYNGEE. CDR3 length: 13 amino acids. J was trimmed by 6 bases and V by 6 bases; bases with no gene match: 6. The CDR3 DNA reads TGTGCCAGCATACAGGGGTTTATAAACACCATATATTTT. The encoded protein is CASIQGFINTIYF.

The V and J genes are TRBV20-1 and TRBJ2-7; TRBD2 aligns across 8 bases. Germline assignment: CDR1 DFQATT and CDR2 SNEGSKA (reference sequence). V lost 0 bases and J lost 0; bases outside the gene matches: 4. This CDR3 has 15 amino acids. CDR3 coding DNA: TGCAGTGCTAGAGATGCGGGAGGCCCCTCCTACGAGCAGTACTTC. Amino acids: CSARDAGGPSYEQYF.

The chain links TRBV20-1 to TRBJ1-1; the D gene is possibly TRBD1 (5 bases). The germline V gene has CDR1 DFQATT and CDR2 SNEGSKA (reference sequence). Trimming removed 6 bases from V and 4 bases from J, with 18 bases in between. The CDR3 totals 14 residues. CDR3 in DNA: TGCAGTGCAAATTCTCGGGACCAACTCACTGAAGCTTTCTTT. This codes for CSANSRDQLTEAFF.

This clonotype was counted a single time. The V call is TRBV5-1, the J call TRBJ2-1, with 8 bases that match TRBD2. V shed 5 bases, J shed 6 bases, and the junction held 10 bases outside the gene matches. Germline V gives CDR1 SGHRS, CDR2 YFSETQ. The CDR3 runs to 15 residues. In DNA form, the CDR3 reads TGCGCCAGCAGTTTGCGACTAGCGATCCCCAATGAGCAGTTCTTC. Protein sequence: CASSLRLAIPNEQFF.

The genes are TRBV2 and TRBJ2-7, with 8 bases identical to TRBD2. Germline CDR1 SNHLY, CDR2 FYNNEI. The CDR3 totals 12 residues. With V trimmed by 8 bases and J by 3 bases, 3 bases remained unmatched. The CDR3 protein is CASSRGVYEQYF. The DNA of the CDR3 is TGTGCCAGCTCGCGGGGGGTCTACGAGCAGTACTTC. Full variable domain (outside the CDR3, taken from reference TRBV2 and TRBJ2-7): EPEVTQTPSHQVTQMGQEVILRCVPISNHLYFYWYRQILGQKVEFLVSFYNNEISEKSEIFDDQFSVERPDGSNFTLKIRSTKLEDSAMYFCASSRGVYEQYFGPGTRLTVT.

The V and J genes are TRBV20-1 and TRBJ1-1; D perhaps matches TRBD1 (6 bases). The CDR3 runs to 13 residues. From germline, CDR1 is DFQATT and CDR2 SNEGSKA (reference sequence). The V gene lost 3 bases and the J gene lost 5 bases, with 13 bases spanning the gap. DNA of the CDR3: TGCAGTGCTAGCGAAAGAACAGGGACTGAAGCTTTCTTT. This gives the protein CSASERTGTEAFF.

The chain links TRBV15 to TRBJ1-1, with no clear D. This CDR3 region has 12 residues. The V gene's germline CDR1 is LNHNV and CDR2 YYDKDF (reference sequence). V was cut by 1 base and J by 6 bases, with 6 bases left in between. This chain's CDR3 is CATSRGAAEAFF. CDR3 nucleotides: TGTGCCACCAGCAGAGGGGCAGCTGAAGCTTTCTTT.

J is TRBJ2-2 and V is TRBV12-3 or TRBV12-4; TRBD2 matches at 8 bases. The CDR3 runs to 17 residues. V shed 0 bases, J shed 6 bases, and the junction held 9 bases outside the gene matches. CDR3 coding DNA: TGTGCCAGCAGTTTAGCGCGGAGCGGGAGAATTCCCGGGGAGCTGTTTTTT. As protein: CASSLARSGRIPGELFF.

The CDR3 region has the DNA TGTGCCAGCAGGCCCCTTTCAGGACAGGGCGTTCACACTGAAGCTTTCTTT. Translating gives CASRPLSGQGVHTEAFF. The rearrangement joins TRBV5-8 to TRBJ1-1; 8 nucleotides line up with TRBD1. The length of the CDR3 is 17 residues. CDR1 is SGHTS, CDR2 YDEGEE, per germline. V was clipped by 5 bases and J by 3 bases; unmatched bases: 15.

The rearrangement uses TRBV20-1 and TRBJ2-3; no reliable D call. Germline values: CDR1 DFQATT, CDR2 SNEGSKA (reference sequence). Trimming pared 1 base from V and 4 bases from J, leaving 9 bases between. The CDR3 extends over 13 amino acids. The CDR3 is CSARGRSPDTQYF. For the CDR3, the DNA is TGCAGTGCTAGAGGCCGATCCCCAGATACGCAGTATTTT.

The table lists this clonotype with a count of one. The rearrangement uses TRBV25-1 and TRBJ2-7, with D possibly matching TRBD1 (6 bases). The V and J ends lost 3 bases and 2 bases respectively, with 14 bases between them. The CDR3 runs 15 residues. Germline CDR1 is MGHDK and CDR2 is SYGVNS. CDR3 bases: TGTGCCAGCAGTGATCCCGGGACAACCACCTACGAGCAGTACTTC. Its translation: CASSDPGTTTYEQYF.

CDR3 nucleotides: TGTGCCAGCAGCTGGCAAAATGAAAAACTGTTTTTT. This translates into CASSWQNEKLFF. The V gene is TRBV7-9, the J gene TRBJ1-4; D gene unclear. The V end was cut by 4 bases, the J end by 5 bases, with 5 bases between. CDR1 and CDR2 (germline): SEHNR, FQNEAQ (reference sequence). The CDR3 totals 12 residues.

The chain joins TRBV12-3 or TRBV12-4 to TRBJ1-2, with a tentative D call TRBD1 (5 bases). This CDR3 region has 16 residues. Trimming took off 0 bases at V and 3 bases at J, with 14 bases between the two ends. This CDR3 reads CASSLAIGGLDYGYTF. The CDR3 DNA follows: TGTGCCAGCAGTTTAGCGATCGGGGGTTTGGACTATGGCTACACCTTC.

This rearrangement joins TRBV7-3 to TRBJ2-7; 7 nucleotides match TRBD2. J gave up 2 bases and V 5 bases, and 6 bases lay outside the gene matches. Germline V CDR1 and CDR2: SGHTA, FQGTGA. CDR3 length: 14 amino acids. CDR3 bases: TGTGCCAGCAGCAAAGGAGCGGGAACCTACGAGCAGTACTTC. It specifies CASSKGAGTYEQYF.

V usage is TRBV9 and J usage is TRBJ1-3; D remains unclear. The length of the CDR3 is 14 residues. Germline V gives CDR1 SGDLS, CDR2 YYNGEE. The germline V and J ends were trimmed by 1 base and 2 bases, with 7 bases remaining between them. The CDR3 here is CASSVTVTGNTIYF. CDR3 in DNA: TGTGCCAGCAGCGTAACAGTTACTGGAAACACCATATATTTT.

J is TRBJ1-2 and V is TRBV9; maybe TRBD1 (5 bases). This CDR3 spans 17 amino acids. Germline V lookup: CDR1 SGDLS, CDR2 YYNGEE. V lost 0 bases and J lost 1, with 16 bases in between. The CDR3: CASSVDTGRENNYGYTF. CDR3 sequence (DNA): TGTGCCAGCAGCGTAGACACGGGGCGAGAAAATAACTATGGCTACACCTTC.

V usage is TRBV29-1 and J usage is TRBJ2-7; possibly TRBD1 or TRBD2 for D (7 bases each). The germline CDR1 and CDR2 sequences are SQVTM and ANQGSEA. Trimming removed 4 bases from V and 0 bases from J, with 16 bases in between. The CDR3 totals 15 residues. The CDR3 reads CSVGGGDRDSYEQYF. The CDR3 DNA reads TGCAGCGTTGGGGGGGGCGACAGGGACTCCTACGAGCAGTACTTC.

The chain employs TRBV5-8 and TRBJ1-6; 9 nucleotides match TRBD1. The CDR3 has 16 residues. The V and J ends lost 3 bases and 5 bases, in that order; junction bases with no gene match: 6. Per germline, CDR1 SGHTS and CDR2 YDEGEE. DNA for the CDR3: TGTGCCAGCAGCTGGGGGACAGGGTTAGATAATTCACCCCTCCACTTT. It translates to CASSWGTGLDNSPLHF.

The V call is TRBV29-1, the J call TRBJ2-3, with a weak D call TRBD1 (5 bases). From germline, CDR1 is SQVTM and CDR2 ANQGSEA. The CDR3 consists of 14 residues. Deletions cut 4 bases from V and 2 bases from J, with 13 bases between. The CDR3 DNA reads TGCAGCGTTGCTGGGCAGGGCATCACAGATACGCAGTATTTT. It translates to CSVAGQGITDTQYF.